The present T cell receptor beta chain was sequenced within a study of blood T cell repertoires in COVID-19. About the study: Samples came from the United States, Italy and Spain, spanning acute and convalescent COVID-19. The analysed material was cDNA or gDNA that came from T cells, B-cell-depleted T cells, or PBMCs.

In the original processing: Amplifying reference gene primers gave estimates of nucleated cell counts. Clones were sequenced by immunoSEQ multiplex PCR, and TCRdb holds only the in-frame ones, with some missing. That table supplies the V and J calls and clone size; D and trimming were determined from the DNA. The sample holds about 180,000 clones, just under 80% seen once. The ends were cut back, 1 base at V and 3 bases at J, with 9 bases in the middle. The germline V gene encodes CDR1 LNHNV and CDR2 YYDKDF (reference sequence). The CDR3 runs 15 residues. The chain is built from TRBV15 and TRBJ1-4; D gene uncertain. The sequenced sample consisted of peripheral blood. This receptor was obtained from a man between 70 and 80 years old with active or convalescent COVID-19. Here the CDR3 DNA reads TGTGCCACCAGCAGAGGGCAGTCACCTAATGAAAAACTGTTTTTT. As protein: CATSRGQSPNEKLFF.